This is a list of T cell receptor beta chains from one sample in a study of OX40 agonist ivuxolimab in advanced cancers. Repertoires were generated with immunoSEQ multiplex PCR, while TCRdb's copy carries only in-frame clones and drops some. The sample lists roughly 75,000 clones, around 82% occurring once. Sequenced material: CD4+ or CD8+ T cells sorted from blood, taken in a trial of the OX40 agonist ivuxolimab. All receptors derive from an adult with an advanced solid tumor such as melanoma, head and neck, liver or kidney cancer. Each CDR3 is given with its conserved first and last residue. Each record gives: clone size, J gene, D gene, V gene, CDR3 protein, CDR3 DNA. A D gene is named only where the DNA matches it firmly. Where a row states a size, it is once, few, many or the class of an expanded clone; other rows omit it.

>-|TRBJ2-7|-|TRBV5-1
CASSAFPGPSYEQYF
TGCGCCAGCAGCGCTTTCCCGGGCCCCTCCTACGAGCAGTACTTC
>-|TRBJ2-1|-|TRBV7-9
CASSFTSSYNEQFF
TGTGCCAGCAGCTTTACCAGCTCCTACAATGAGCAGTTCTTC
>once|TRBJ2-5|-|TRBV5-4
CASSLAARTQYF
TGTGCCAGCAGCTTGGCAGCACGGACCCAGTACTTC
>-|TRBJ1-5|-|TRBV7-9
CASSLGGAHQPQHF
TGTGCCAGCAGCTTAGGGGGGGCACACCAGCCCCAGCATTTT
>-|TRBJ1-4|-|TRBV18
CASSLQNQGREKLFF
TGTGCCAGCTCGCTCCAGAACCAGGGACGAGAAAAACTGTTTTTT
>once|TRBJ1-3|TRBD1|TRBV5-6
CASSQQGSSGNTIYF
TGTGCCAGCAGCCAACAGGGGAGCTCTGGAAACACCATATATTTT
>-|TRBJ2-5|-|TRBV7-2
CASSVGTSQETQYF
TGTGCCAGCAGCGTAGGGACTTCACAAGAGACCCAGTACTTC
>-|TRBJ2-1|-|TRBV30
CAWSVAGTINNEQFF
TGTGCCTGGAGTGTAGCCGGGACAATCAACAATGAGCAGTTCTTC
>-|TRBJ1-2|TRBD1|TRBV7-9
CASSLGTGEDGYTF
TGTGCCAGCAGCTTAGGCACAGGGGAGGATGGCTACACCTTC
>-|TRBJ2-2|-|TRBV6-6
CASSPTVTGELFF
TGTGCCAGCAGCCCGACCGTCACCGGGGAGCTGTTTTTT
>-|TRBJ2-2|-|TRBV27
CASSPGDRYTGELFF
TGTGCCAGCAGTCCCGGGGACCGGTACACCGGGGAGCTGTTTTTT
>-|TRBJ2-5|-|TRBV5-5
CASSLGAQGEETQYF
TGTGCCAGCAGCTTGGGGGCTCAGGGAGAAGAGACCCAGTACTTC
>few|TRBJ2-1|-|TRBV19
CASSIRQGGFNEQFF
TGTGCCAGTAGTATAAGACAGGGAGGGTTCAATGAGCAGTTCTTC
>-|TRBJ2-5|-|TRBV28
CASSTLLPETQYF
TGTGCCAGCAGTACACTCCTTCCGGAGACCCAGTACTTC
>few|TRBJ2-7|TRBD1|TRBV29-1
CSGGTGTGGEQYF
TGCAGCGGGGGGACCGGGACAGGGGGCGAGCAGTACTTC
>-|TRBJ2-7|-|TRBV10-2
CASSGSNSYEQYF
TGCGCCAGCAGCGGGAGTAACTCCTACGAGCAGTACTTC
>-|TRBJ1-5|-|TRBV11-2
CASSLNGGQPQHF
TGTGCCAGCAGCCTAAATGGCGGTCAGCCCCAGCATTTT
>-|TRBJ1-2|TRBD1|TRBV5-1
CASSAGTGQDGYTF
TGCGCCAGCAGCGCTGGGACAGGGCAAGATGGCTACACCTTC
>-|TRBJ2-5|TRBD2|TRBV7-7
CASSPQGLAQETQYF
TGTGCTAGCAGCCCCCAAGGACTAGCCCAAGAGACCCAGTACTTC
>once|TRBJ1-5|-|TRBV2
CASSDDFNQPQHF
TGTGCCAGCAGTGACGATTTTAATCAGCCCCAGCATTTT
>-|TRBJ1-6|TRBD1|TRBV28
CASRGTGDNSPLHF
TGTGCCAGCAGGGGGACAGGGGATAATTCACCCCTCCACTTT
>-|TRBJ2-5|-|TRBV18
CASSPPSRVQETQYF
TGTGCCAGCTCACCACCCAGCCGGGTACAAGAGACCCAGTACTTC
>-|TRBJ2-7|TRBD2|TRBV6-5
CASSYTGLADEQYF
TGTGCCAGCAGTTACACCGGACTAGCGGATGAGCAGTACTTC
>-|TRBJ2-1|TRBD2|TRBV5-1
CASRASGSDEQFF
TGCGCCAGCAGGGCTAGCGGGAGCGATGAGCAGTTCTTC
>-|TRBJ2-7|TRBD2|TRBV7-2
CASSLSSSGAYEQYF
TGTGCCAGCAGCTTGTCGTCTAGCGGGGCCTACGAGCAGTACTTC
>-|TRBJ2-7|TRBD2|TRBV6-5
CASSQRQRGSEQYF
TGTGCCAGCAGTCAGAGGCAGCGGGGAAGTGAGCAGTACTTC
>-|TRBJ2-5|TRBD1|TRBV29-1
CSAQGGGQETQYF
TGCAGCGCCCAAGGGGGCGGCCAAGAGACCCAGTACTTC
>once|TRBJ1-1|-|TRBV6-6
CASSYSISLNTEAFF
TGTGCCAGCAGTTACTCCATTAGTTTGAACACTGAAGCTTTCTTT
>-|TRBJ2-3|TRBD2|TRBV18
CASSPGQGGNTQYF
TGTGCCAGCTCACCGGGCCAGGGAGGGAATACGCAGTATTTT
>-|TRBJ2-1|TRBD2|TRBV6-5
CASSYRGAYNEQFF
TGTGCCAGCAGTTACCGGGGGGCCTACAATGAGCAGTTCTTC
>-|TRBJ2-7|TRBD2|TRBV19
CASSNPGRETYEQYF
TGTGCCAGTAGTAATCCAGGGAGGGAAACCTACGAGCAGTACTTC
>-|TRBJ2-1|TRBD2|TRBV11-2
CASSLLAGAEQFF
TGTGCCAGCAGCTTATTAGCGGGGGCTGAGCAGTTCTTC
>-|TRBJ1-2|TRBD1|TRBV4-2
CASSQDGTGVYGYTF
TGTGCCAGCAGCCAAGACGGGACAGGGGTCTATGGCTACACCTTC
>-|TRBJ2-3|TRBD2|TRBV23-1
CASSRGLAGDPDTQYF
TGCGCCAGCAGTCGCGGACTAGCGGGAGACCCAGATACGCAGTATTTT
>-|TRBJ1-1|-|TRBV30
CAWAVGAGTEAFF
TGTGCCTGGGCTGTAGGTGCCGGCACTGAAGCTTTCTTT
>-|TRBJ1-1|-|TRBV28
CASSLMGGWDTEAFF
TGTGCCAGCAGTTTGATGGGGGGCTGGGACACTGAAGCTTTCTTT
>-|TRBJ1-3|-|TRBV18
CASSPAGASGNTIYF
TGTGCCAGCTCACCCGCAGGGGCATCTGGAAACACCATATATTTT
>-|TRBJ2-6|TRBD1|TRBV5-4
CASKAGGFSGANVLTF
TGTGCCAGCAAGGCAGGGGGCTTCTCTGGGGCCAACGTCCTGACTTTC
>-|TRBJ1-6|TRBD1|TRBV5-6
CASSLVDRVNSPLHF
TGTGCCAGCAGCTTGGTGGACAGGGTTAATTCACCCCTCCACTTT
>-|TRBJ2-7|-|TRBV4-1
CASSRDSVTYEQYF
TGCGCCAGCAGCCGAGATAGCGTAACCTACGAGCAGTACTTC
>once|TRBJ1-5|TRBD1|TRBV2
CASGGGQGRNQPQHF
TGTGCCAGCGGGGGGGGACAGGGTAGGAATCAGCCCCAGCATTTT
>-|TRBJ1-5|-|TRBV6-6
CASRPFLNQPQHF
TGTGCCAGCAGACCTTTTTTAAATCAGCCCCAGCATTTT
>-|TRBJ2-3|-|TRBV7-9
CASSLSGGTDTQYF
TGTGCCAGCAGCTTAAGTGGGGGCACAGATACGCAGTATTTT
>-|TRBJ2-7|-|TRBV11-3
CASSPYQAPYEQYF
TGTGCCAGCAGCCCCTATCAGGCCCCCTACGAGCAGTACTTC
>once|TRBJ1-1|-|TRBV4-2
CASSPLGGGVNTEAFF
TGTGCCAGCAGCCCCTTGGGCGGGGGGGTGAACACTGAAGCTTTCTTT
>-|TRBJ1-5|TRBD1|TRBV30
CAWTPRTGGRSQPQHF
TGTGCCTGGACCCCAAGGACAGGGGGAAGAAGTCAGCCCCAGCATTTT
>-|TRBJ2-5|-|TRBV6-5
CASSSTRSKHQETQYF
TGTGCCAGCAGTTCAACCCGGTCGAAGCATCAAGAGACCCAGTACTTC
>-|TRBJ2-1|TRBD1|TRBV15
CATSRGQGRDEQFF
TGTGCCACCAGCAGGGGACAGGGTCGGGATGAGCAGTTCTTC
>-|TRBJ1-1|TRBD1|TRBV7-2
CASSLAGQGRGLGTTEAFF
TGTGCCAGCAGCTTAGCGGGACAGGGTAGAGGCTTGGGGACCACTGAAGCTTTCTTT
>-|TRBJ2-7|-|TRBV12-5
CASGYSHGYEQYF
TGTGCTAGTGGTTACTCTCACGGCTACGAGCAGTACTTC
>-|TRBJ2-1|TRBD1|TRBV5-1
CASSPRGPPVNEQFF
TGCGCCAGCAGCCCGAGGGGGCCCCCTGTAAATGAGCAGTTCTTC
>-|TRBJ2-7|-|TRBV5-1
CASSLGGTYSYEQYF
TGCGCCAGCAGCTTGGGAGGGACTTACTCCTACGAGCAGTACTTC
>-|TRBJ2-1|TRBD2|TRBV5-5
CASSLGALVAGEEQFF
TGTGCCAGCAGCTTGGGGGCGTTGGTAGCGGGAGAGGAGCAGTTCTTC